This TCR beta chain was captured in a study of CXCR3-negative and CXCR3-positive naive CD8 T cells. This CDR3 has 13 residues. Germline V CDR1 and CDR2: LGHNA, YSLEER. Broader study findings: Naive cells used TRBV-TRBJ genes in much the same way whether CXCR3-negative or CXCR3-positive; memory cells did not.

Points on this clonotype: Its antigen is not identified.

The authors prepared UMI-labeled TRB cDNA libraries by 5' RACE. Reprocessing the 5' RACE reads, TCRdb reports a single entry for every CDR3 protein and omits DNA. The sample totals under 65,000 distinct CDR3 sequences. The TCR originated in a human donor in good health. Some clones in this sample may be carry-over from other donors' samples. Sequences were obtained from memory CD8+ T cells from blood. The gene calls are TRBV4-3 and TRBJ1-2. CDR3 region: CASSQEWDDGYTF.